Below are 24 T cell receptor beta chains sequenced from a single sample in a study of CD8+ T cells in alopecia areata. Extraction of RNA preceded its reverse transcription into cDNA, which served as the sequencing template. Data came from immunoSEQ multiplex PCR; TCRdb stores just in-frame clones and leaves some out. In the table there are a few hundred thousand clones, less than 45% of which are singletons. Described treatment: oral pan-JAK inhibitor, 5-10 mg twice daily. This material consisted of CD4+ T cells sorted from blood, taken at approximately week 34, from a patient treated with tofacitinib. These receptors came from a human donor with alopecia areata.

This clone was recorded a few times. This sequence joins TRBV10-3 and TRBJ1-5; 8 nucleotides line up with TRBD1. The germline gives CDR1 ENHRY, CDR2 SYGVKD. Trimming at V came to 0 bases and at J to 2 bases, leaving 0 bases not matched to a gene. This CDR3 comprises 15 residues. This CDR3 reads CAISESTGGNQPQHF. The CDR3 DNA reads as TGTGCCATCAGTGAGTCGACAGGGGGCAATCAGCCCCAGCATTTT.

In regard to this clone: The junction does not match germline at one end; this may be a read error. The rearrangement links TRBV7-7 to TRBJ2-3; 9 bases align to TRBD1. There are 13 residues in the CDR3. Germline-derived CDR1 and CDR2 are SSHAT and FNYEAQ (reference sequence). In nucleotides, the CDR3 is TGTGCTAGCAGCCAGGACAGGGGAGATACGCAGTATTTT. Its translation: CASSQDRGDTQYF.

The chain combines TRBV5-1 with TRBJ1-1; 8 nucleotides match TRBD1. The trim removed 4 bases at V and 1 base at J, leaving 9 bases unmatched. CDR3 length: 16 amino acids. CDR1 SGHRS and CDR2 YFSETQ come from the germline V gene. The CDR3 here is CASSPSPGTGNTEAFF. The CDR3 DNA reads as TGCGCCAGCAGCCCAAGTCCCGGGACAGGGAACACTGAAGCTTTCTTT.

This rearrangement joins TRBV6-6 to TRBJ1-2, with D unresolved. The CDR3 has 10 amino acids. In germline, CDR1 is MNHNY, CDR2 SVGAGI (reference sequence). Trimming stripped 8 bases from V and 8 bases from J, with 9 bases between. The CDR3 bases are TGTGCCAGCCGAACTCGGGGCTACACCTTC. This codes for CASRTRGYTF.

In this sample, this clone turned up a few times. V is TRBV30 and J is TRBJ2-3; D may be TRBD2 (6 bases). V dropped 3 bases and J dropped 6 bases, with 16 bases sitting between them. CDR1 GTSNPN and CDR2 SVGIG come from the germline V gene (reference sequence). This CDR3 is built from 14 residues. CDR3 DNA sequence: TGTGCCTGGAGGATAGGAGGGGAAAGCGATACGCAGTATTTT. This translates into CAWRIGGESDTQYF.

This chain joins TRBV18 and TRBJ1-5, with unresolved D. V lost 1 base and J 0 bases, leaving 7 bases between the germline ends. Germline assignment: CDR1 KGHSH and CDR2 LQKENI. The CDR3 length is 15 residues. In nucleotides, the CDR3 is TGTGCCAGCTCACCACGCAGATATAGCAATCAGCCCCAGCATTTT. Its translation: CASSPRRYSNQPQHF.

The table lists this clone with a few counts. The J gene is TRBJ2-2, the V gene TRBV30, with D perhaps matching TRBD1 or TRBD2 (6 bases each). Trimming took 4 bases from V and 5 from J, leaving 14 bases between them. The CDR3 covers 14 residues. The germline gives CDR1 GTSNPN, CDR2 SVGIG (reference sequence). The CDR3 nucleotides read TGTGCCTGGAAGCGGCAGGGGAGGACCGGGGAGCTGTTTTTT. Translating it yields CAWKRQGRTGELFF.

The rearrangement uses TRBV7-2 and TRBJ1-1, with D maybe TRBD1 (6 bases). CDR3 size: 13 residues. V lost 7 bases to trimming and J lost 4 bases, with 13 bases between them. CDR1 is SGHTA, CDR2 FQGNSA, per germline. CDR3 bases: TGTGCCAGCATCGACAGGCCGGGCACTGAAGCTTTCTTT. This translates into CASIDRPGTEAFF. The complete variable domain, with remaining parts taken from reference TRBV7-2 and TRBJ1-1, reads GAGVSQSPSNKVTEKGKDVELRCDPISGHTALYWYRQSLGQGLEFLIYFQGNSAPDKSGLPSDRFSAERTGGSVSTLTIQRTQQEDSAVYLCASIDRPGTEAFFGQGTRLTVV.

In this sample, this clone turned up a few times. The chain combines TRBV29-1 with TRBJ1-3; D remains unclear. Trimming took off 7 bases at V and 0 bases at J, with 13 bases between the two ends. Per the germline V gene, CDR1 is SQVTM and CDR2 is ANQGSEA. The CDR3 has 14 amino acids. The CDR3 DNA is TGCAGCGCTGCGGGGTTCTACTCTGGAAACACCATATATTTT. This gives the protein CSAAGFYSGNTIYF.

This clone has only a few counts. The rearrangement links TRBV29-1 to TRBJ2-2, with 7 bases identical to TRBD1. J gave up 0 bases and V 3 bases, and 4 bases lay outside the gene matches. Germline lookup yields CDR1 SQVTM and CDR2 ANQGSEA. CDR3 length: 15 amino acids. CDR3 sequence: CSVDGTAANTGELFF. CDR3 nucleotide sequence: TGCAGCGTTGATGGGACAGCAGCGAACACCGGGGAGCTGTTTTTT.

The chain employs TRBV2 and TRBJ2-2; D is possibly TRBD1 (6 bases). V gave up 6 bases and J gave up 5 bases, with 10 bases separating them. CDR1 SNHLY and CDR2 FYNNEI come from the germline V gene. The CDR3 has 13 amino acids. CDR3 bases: TGTGCCAGCAGACCCCAGGGGACCGGGGAGCTGTTTTTT. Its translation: CASRPQGTGELFF. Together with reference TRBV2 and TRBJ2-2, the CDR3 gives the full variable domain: EPEVTQTPSHQVTQMGQEVILRCVPISNHLYFYWYRQILGQKVEFLVSFYNNEISEKSEIFDDQFSVERPDGSNFTLKIRSTKLEDSAMYFCASRPQGTGELFFGEGSRLTVL.

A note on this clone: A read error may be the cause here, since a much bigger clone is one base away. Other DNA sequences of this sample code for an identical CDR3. Here the CDR3 reads CASRGNTEAFF. Written as DNA, the CDR3 is TGTGCCAGCAGGGGGAACACTGAAGCTTTCTTT. V gene TRBV6-1 combines with J gene TRBJ1-1, with no clear D. The CDR3 runs to 11 residues. V lost 6 bases and J lost 1, with 3 bases in between. Germline V lookup: CDR1 MNHNS, CDR2 SASEGT.

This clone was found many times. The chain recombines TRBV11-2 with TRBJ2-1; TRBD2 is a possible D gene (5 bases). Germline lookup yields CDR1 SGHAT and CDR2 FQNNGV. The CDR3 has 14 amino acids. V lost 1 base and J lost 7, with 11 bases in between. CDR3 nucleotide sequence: TGTGCCAGCAGCTTAGGGACTGCTAATAATGAGCAGTTCTTC. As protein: CASSLGTANNEQFF.

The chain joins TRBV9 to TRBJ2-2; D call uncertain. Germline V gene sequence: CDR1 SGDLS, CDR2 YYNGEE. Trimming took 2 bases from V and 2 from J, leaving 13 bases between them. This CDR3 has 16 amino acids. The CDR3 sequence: CASSVRPDQNTGELFF. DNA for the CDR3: TGTGCCAGCAGCGTCCGCCCGGACCAAAACACCGGGGAGCTGTTTTTT.

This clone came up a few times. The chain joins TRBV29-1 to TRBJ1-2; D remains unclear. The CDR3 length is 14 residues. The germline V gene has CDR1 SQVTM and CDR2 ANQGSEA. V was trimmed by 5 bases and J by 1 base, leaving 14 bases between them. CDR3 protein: CSVWEGYSNYGYTF. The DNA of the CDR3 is TGCAGCGTTTGGGAGGGCTACAGTAACTATGGCTACACCTTC.

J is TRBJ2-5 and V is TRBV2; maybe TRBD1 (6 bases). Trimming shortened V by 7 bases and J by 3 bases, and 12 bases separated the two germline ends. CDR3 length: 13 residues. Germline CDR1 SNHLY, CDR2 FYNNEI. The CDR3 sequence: CASTGGREETQYF. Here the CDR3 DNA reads TGTGCCAGCACTGGGGGCCGCGAAGAGACCCAGTACTTC.

CDR3 sequence: CASRSLFYEQYF. The CDR3, as DNA: TGTGCCAGCAGGAGTCTTTTCTACGAGCAGTACTTC. V usage is TRBV27 and J usage is TRBJ2-7; no firm D call. Looked up from germline, CDR1 is MNHEY and CDR2 is SMNVEV (reference sequence). The CDR3 sequence is 12 residues long. Deletions cut 6 bases from V and 3 bases from J, with 9 bases between.

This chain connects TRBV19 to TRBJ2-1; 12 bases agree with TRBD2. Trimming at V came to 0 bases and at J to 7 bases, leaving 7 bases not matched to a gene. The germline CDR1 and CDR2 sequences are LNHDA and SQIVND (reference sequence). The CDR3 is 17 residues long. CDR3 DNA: TGTGCCAGTAGTATAGACAAGACTAGCGGGGGCCCGAATGAGCAGTTCTTC. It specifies CASSIDKTSGGPNEQFF.

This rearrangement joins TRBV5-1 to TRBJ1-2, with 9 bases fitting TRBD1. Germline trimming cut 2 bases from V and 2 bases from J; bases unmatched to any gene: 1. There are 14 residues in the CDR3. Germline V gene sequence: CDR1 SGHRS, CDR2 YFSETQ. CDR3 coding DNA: TGCGCCAGCAGCTTCGGACAGGGGAACTATGGCTACACCTTC. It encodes CASSFGQGNYGYTF.

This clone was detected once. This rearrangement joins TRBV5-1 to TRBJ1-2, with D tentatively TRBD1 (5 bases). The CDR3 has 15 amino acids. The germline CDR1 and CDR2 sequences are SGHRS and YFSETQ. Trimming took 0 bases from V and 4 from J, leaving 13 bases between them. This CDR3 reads CASSLEGSVLYGYTF. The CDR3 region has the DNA TGCGCCAGCAGCTTGGAGGGGTCGGTCCTCTATGGCTACACCTTC.

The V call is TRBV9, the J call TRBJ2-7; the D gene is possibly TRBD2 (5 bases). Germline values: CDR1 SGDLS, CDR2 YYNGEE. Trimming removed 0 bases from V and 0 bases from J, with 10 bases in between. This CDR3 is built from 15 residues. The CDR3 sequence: CASSVVPGSSYEQYF. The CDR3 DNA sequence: TGTGCCAGCAGCGTAGTCCCGGGGAGCTCCTACGAGCAGTACTTC.

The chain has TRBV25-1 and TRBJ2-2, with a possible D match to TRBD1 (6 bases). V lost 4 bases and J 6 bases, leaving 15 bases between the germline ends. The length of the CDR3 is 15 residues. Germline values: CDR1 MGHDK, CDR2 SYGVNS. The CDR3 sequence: CASSGPLQGPGELFF. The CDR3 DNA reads TGTGCCAGCAGTGGCCCCCTACAGGGTCCCGGGGAGCTGTTTTTT. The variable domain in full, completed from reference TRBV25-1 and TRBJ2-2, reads EADIYQTPRYLVIGTGKKITLECSQTMGHDKMYWYQQDPGMELHLIHYSYGVNSTEKGDLSSESTVSRIRTEHFPLTLESARPSHTSQYLCASSGPLQGPGELFFGEGSRLTVL.

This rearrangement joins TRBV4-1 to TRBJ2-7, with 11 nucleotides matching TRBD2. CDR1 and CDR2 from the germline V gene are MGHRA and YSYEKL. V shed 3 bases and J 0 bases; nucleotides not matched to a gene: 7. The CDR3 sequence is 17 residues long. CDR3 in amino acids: CASSHEVAGGLSYEQYF. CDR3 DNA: TGCGCCAGCAGCCATGAGGTAGCGGGAGGGCTCTCCTACGAGCAGTACTTC.

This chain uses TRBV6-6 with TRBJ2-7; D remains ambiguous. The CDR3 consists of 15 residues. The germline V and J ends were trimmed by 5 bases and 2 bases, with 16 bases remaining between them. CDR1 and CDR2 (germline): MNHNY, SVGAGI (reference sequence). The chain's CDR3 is CASSVRTGLTYEQYF. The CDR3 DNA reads TGTGCCAGCAGTGTACGGACCGGGCTGACCTACGAGCAGTACTTC.